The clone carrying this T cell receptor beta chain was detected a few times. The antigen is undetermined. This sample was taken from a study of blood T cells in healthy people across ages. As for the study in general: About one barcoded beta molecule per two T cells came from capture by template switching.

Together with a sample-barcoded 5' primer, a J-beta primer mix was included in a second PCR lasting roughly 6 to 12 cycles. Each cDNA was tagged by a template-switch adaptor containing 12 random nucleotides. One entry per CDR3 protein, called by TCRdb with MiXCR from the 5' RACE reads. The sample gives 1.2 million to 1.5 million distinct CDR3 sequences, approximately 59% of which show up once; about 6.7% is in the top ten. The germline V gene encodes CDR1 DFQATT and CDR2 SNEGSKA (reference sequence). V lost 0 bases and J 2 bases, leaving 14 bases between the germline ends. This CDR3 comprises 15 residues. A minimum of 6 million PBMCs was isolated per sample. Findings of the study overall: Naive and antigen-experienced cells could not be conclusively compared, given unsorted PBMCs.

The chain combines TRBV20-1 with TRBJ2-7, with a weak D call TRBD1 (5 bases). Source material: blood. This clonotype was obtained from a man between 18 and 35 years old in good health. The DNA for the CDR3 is TGCAGTGCTAGAGATCCGATGACAGCCACCTACGAGCAGTACTTC. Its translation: CSARDPMTATYEQYF.